Presented here are 24 T cell receptor beta chains from one specimen sequenced in a study of cytomegalovirus exposure and HLA in healthy donors. PCR amplification relied on 60 Vbeta primers (plus 13 Jbeta primers). The repertoire was sequenced with immunoSEQ multiplex PCR; TCRdb's copy has only in-frame clones and lacks some. The sample lists 200,000 to 250,000 clones, 65% to 90% occurring once. Material for sequencing was PBMCs. These receptors came from a girl aged 5-17 years in good health and CMV-seronegative.

The rearrangement uses TRBV7-2 and TRBJ2-2; D is undetermined. The CDR3 consists of 13 residues. Trimming left V 1 base short and J 4 bases short, with 4 bases between. Germline V lookup: CDR1 SGHTA, CDR2 FQGNSA. DNA for the CDR3: TGTGCCAGCAGCTTAGGTCGCACCGGGGAGCTGTTTTTT. This encodes CASSLGRTGELFF. Full variable domain (outside the CDR3, taken from reference TRBV7-2 and TRBJ2-2): GAGVSQSPSNKVTEKGKDVELRCDPISGHTALYWYRQSLGQGLEFLIYFQGNSAPDKSGLPSDRFSAERTGGSVSTLTIQRTQQEDSAVYLCASSLGRTGELFFGEGSRLTVL.

The DNA for the CDR3 is TGTGCCAGCAGTGACCCCAGGCCAGGACAGCAAGATACGCAGTATTTT. Protein product: CASSDPRPGQQDTQYF. The V and J genes are TRBV6-1 and TRBJ2-3; tentatively, D is TRBD1 (6 bases). The germline CDR1 and CDR2 sequences are MNHNS and SASEGT. V was trimmed by 3 bases and J by 5 bases, leaving 18 bases between them. The CDR3 totals 16 residues.

The chain links TRBV27 to TRBJ1-2, with D unclear. This CDR3 contains 14 residues. Looked up from germline, CDR1 is MNHEY and CDR2 is SMNVEV (reference sequence). Trimming cost V 6 bases and J 8 bases, with 19 bases left between them. Here the CDR3 reads CASRREGVATGYTF. CDR3 bases: TGTGCCAGCAGAAGGGAGGGAGTAGCAACCGGCTACACCTTC.

J is TRBJ2-1 and V is TRBV2; 8 bases map to TRBD1. The CDR3 loop spans 12 amino acids. Germline lookup yields CDR1 SNHLY and CDR2 FYNNEI. Losses at the gene ends were 10 bases for V and 7 bases for J; bases not matched to a gene: 6. Written as DNA, the CDR3 is TGTGCCACCCGGGACAGGACGAATGAGCAGTTCTTC. Amino acid sequence: CATRDRTNEQFF.

This chain uses TRBV28 with TRBJ2-1; 13 nucleotides agree with TRBD2. Germline loops: CDR1 MDHEN, CDR2 SYDVKM. The CDR3 length is 16 residues. V was pared by 1 base and J by 10 bases, with 7 bases of the junction left unmatched. CDR3 sequence: CASSLSGTSGNIEQFF. As DNA, the CDR3 is TGTGCCAGCAGTTTATCGGGGACTAGCGGGAACATCGAGCAGTTCTTC.

This chain joins TRBV5-1 and TRBJ2-3, with D possibly matching TRBD2 (5 bases). The ends were cut back, 6 bases at V and 2 bases at J, with 16 bases in the middle. Germline CDR1 SGHRS, CDR2 YFSETQ. The CDR3 has 15 residues. CDR3 coding DNA: TGCGCCAGCAACCTCGACGGGGTTGTCACAGATACGCAGTATTTT. Its protein product is CASNLDGVVTDTQYF.

This chain links TRBV2 with TRBJ2-5; a possible D gene is TRBD1 (5 bases). Germline-derived CDR1 and CDR2 are SNHLY and FYNNEI. The V end was cut by 5 bases, the J end by 7 bases, with 11 bases between. CDR3 length equals 12 residues. The CDR3 DNA follows: TGTGCCAGCAGTTCAGGGTCGGGGACCCAGTACTTC. Protein product: CASSSGSGTQYF.

This clone was recorded only once. The genes are TRBV6-6 and TRBJ1-5; D unclear. The CDR3 length is 16 residues. Trimming removed 4 bases from V and 0 bases from J, with 13 bases in between. Germline V gene data show CDR1 as MNHNY and CDR2 as SVGAGI (reference sequence). CDR3 sequence reads: CASSSSGPVSNQPQHF. The DNA for the CDR3 is TGTGCCAGCAGTTCGAGCGGACCCGTTAGCAATCAGCCCCAGCATTTT.

The chain joins TRBV19 to TRBJ2-7; possible D gene TRBD2, 5 bases. V lost 6 bases, J lost 7 bases, and 19 bases lay in between. Germline V gene sequence: CDR1 LNHDA, CDR2 SQIVND (reference sequence). The CDR3 consists of 14 residues. The CDR3: CASRQTRSSWEQYF. The CDR3 DNA reads TGTGCCAGTAGACAAACTAGATCCTCCTGGGAGCAGTACTTC.

The gene calls are TRBV7-9 and TRBJ2-7, with a possible D match to TRBD1 (6 bases). CDR1 is SEHNR and CDR2 is FQNEAQ in the germline V gene (reference sequence). V lost 1 base to trimming and J lost 5 bases, with 12 bases between them. CDR3 length: 14 residues. The CDR3 DNA sequence: TGTGCCAGCAGCTTAGGGTACAGGGACCACGAGCAGTACTTC. It specifies CASSLGYRDHEQYF. Together with reference TRBV7-9 and TRBJ2-7, the CDR3 gives the full variable domain: DTGVSQNPRHKITKRGQNVTFRCDPISEHNRLYWYRQTLGQGPEFLTYFQNEAQLEKSRLLSDRFSAERPKGSFSTLEIQRTEQGDSAMYLCASSLGYRDHEQYFGPGTRLTVT.

The gene calls are TRBV2 and TRBJ2-7; 11 bases agree with TRBD1. The V segment lost 6 bases and the J segment 4 bases; nucleotides outside the gene matches: 5. CDR3 length: 14 residues. Germline-derived CDR1 and CDR2 are SNHLY and FYNNEI. The CDR3 DNA is TGTGCCAGCAGGCCCGGGACAGGGGGATACGAGCAGTACTTC. Translating gives CASRPGTGGYEQYF.

The genes are TRBV6-1 and TRBJ1-5, with D unresolved. V was pared by 7 bases and J by 9 bases, with 22 bases between. CDR3 length: 15 amino acids. Germline V lookup: CDR1 MNHNS, CDR2 SASEGT. CDR3 protein: CASTREGRSKGPQHF. For the CDR3, the DNA is TGTGCCAGCACCCGTGAAGGGAGATCAAAGGGGCCCCAGCATTTT.

V usage is TRBV28 and J usage is TRBJ2-7; 8 bases are a match to TRBD2. V dropped 4 bases and J dropped 7; count of bases not matched to a gene: 12. This CDR3 region has 15 residues. Germline CDR1 and CDR2: MDHEN and SYDVKM. CDR3 in DNA: TGTGCCAGCAGTTGGCCGCCTTCGGGGGGGAGAGAGCAGTACTTC. Its protein product is CASSWPPSGGREQYF.

CDR3: CASSHSNLQGRSSYEQYF. The CDR3 nucleotides read TGCGCCAGCAGCCACTCGAACCTCCAGGGAAGGAGCTCCTACGAGCAGTACTTC. V usage is TRBV4-1 and J usage is TRBJ2-7; a possible D gene is TRBD1 (5 bases). Germline V gives CDR1 MGHRA, CDR2 YSYEKL. V dropped 3 bases and J dropped 0 bases, with 21 bases sitting between them. The CDR3 totals 18 residues.

The chain recombines TRBV18 with TRBJ2-7, with TRBD1 matching 10 bases. CDR3 length equals 15 residues. The trim removed 2 bases at V and 6 bases at J, leaving 7 bases unmatched. Germline loops: CDR1 KGHSH, CDR2 LQKENI. CDR3 in DNA: TGTGCCAGCTCACCAACCCCGGGACAGGGGTTCGAGCAGTACTTC. Translated, it gives CASSPTPGQGFEQYF.

This clone is a singleton in its sample. This chain uses TRBV28 with TRBJ1-1; D may be TRBD1 (5 bases). V lost 8 bases and J lost 1, with 17 bases in between. Germline-derived CDR1 and CDR2 are MDHEN and SYDVKM. This CDR3 is 15 amino acids long. The chain's CDR3 is CASASRGFGNTEAFF. The CDR3 DNA sequence: TGTGCCAGCGCTTCCCGGGGGTTTGGGAACACTGAAGCTTTCTTT.

The chain couples TRBV11-1 to TRBJ2-5; tentatively, D is TRBD2 (7 bases). The CDR3 contains 15 residues. Germline V lookup: CDR1 SGHAT, CDR2 FQDESV (reference sequence). Trimming took 5 bases from V and 5 from J, leaving 18 bases between them. The CDR3 DNA is TGTGCCAGCAGCCCCATGGTCGAGGGGGGGGAGACCCAGTACTTC. Amino acid sequence: CASSPMVEGGETQYF.

This clone has just one count. The V gene is TRBV30, the J gene TRBJ2-1; TRBD2 aligns across 10 bases. The CDR3 covers 12 residues. V dropped 3 bases and J dropped 10; count of bases not matched to a gene: 3. Germline values: CDR1 GTSNPN, CDR2 SVGIG (reference sequence). The CDR3 nucleotides are TGTGCCTGGAGGACGGGACTAGCGGAGCAGTTCTTC. It translates to CAWRTGLAEQFF.

The rearrangement links TRBV6-6 to TRBJ2-3, with unresolved D. The CDR3 spans 15 residues. V was trimmed by 6 bases and J by 7 bases, leaving 20 bases between them. The V gene's germline CDR1 is MNHNY and CDR2 SVGAGI (reference sequence). The CDR3 region is CASSTKIEVQNTQYF. Written as DNA, the CDR3 is TGTGCCAGCAGCACCAAGATCGAGGTCCAAAATACGCAGTATTTT.

The V gene is TRBV10-1, the J gene TRBJ2-7; 9 nucleotides line up with TRBD1. The junction had 7 bases not matched to a gene; V was cut back by 8 bases and J by 5 bases. From germline, CDR1 is WNHNN and CDR2 SYGVQD (reference sequence). This CDR3 comprises 13 residues. This CDR3 reads CASLRDRANEQYF. CDR3 nucleotides: TGCGCCAGCCTCCGGGACAGGGCTAACGAGCAGTACTTC.

The rearrangement joins TRBV4-2 to TRBJ1-6; D may be TRBD1 (5 bases). Trimming shortened V by 0 bases and J by 7 bases, and 13 bases separated the two germline ends. This CDR3 comprises 16 residues. Germline V gives CDR1 LGHNA, CDR2 YNFKEQ. CDR3 sequence (DNA): TGTGCCAGCAGCCAAGATGACAGTTCGAGGAATTCACCCCTCCACTTT. Residues: CASSQDDSSRNSPLHF.

The rearrangement uses TRBV5-1 and TRBJ2-3; 12 bases are shared with TRBD2. The CDR3 covers 16 residues. J was trimmed by 1 base and V by 2 bases; bases with no gene match: 2. Germline CDR1 is SGHRS and CDR2 is YFSETQ. CDR3 in amino acids: CASSFLAGGGTDTQYF. Here the CDR3 DNA reads TGCGCCAGCAGCTTCCTAGCGGGAGGGGGCACAGATACGCAGTATTTT.

The chain links TRBV27 to TRBJ2-5, with D possibly matching TRBD1 (6 bases). This CDR3 is built from 15 residues. In germline, CDR1 is MNHEY, CDR2 SMNVEV (reference sequence). The V gene lost 4 bases and the J gene lost 5 bases, with 17 bases spanning the gap. CDR3 nucleotides: TGTGCCAGCAGTTCCGGGACACCTCGAGAGGAGACCCAGTACTTC. Protein sequence: CASSSGTPREETQYF.

The genes are TRBV30 and TRBJ1-1; 7 nucleotides match TRBD1. Losses at the gene ends were 2 bases for V and 4 bases for J; bases not matched to a gene: 7. Germline CDR1 and CDR2: GTSNPN and SVGIG (reference sequence). The CDR3 consists of 14 residues. CDR3 bases: TGTGCCTGGAGTTTAACAGGGGCCCGCACTGAAGCTTTCTTT. Translating it yields CAWSLTGARTEAFF.